The entry that follows covers one T cell receptor (beta chain) sequence. The target antigen is unknown. The data were obtained in a study of T-cell memory formation after mild COVID-19. Germline loops: CDR1 SGHVS, CDR2 FQNEAQ. The CDR3 loop spans 14 amino acids. V lost 0 bases and J lost 7, with 9 bases in between. TCRdb passed the 5' RACE reads through MiXCR, listing each CDR3 protein once. The data contain 130,000 to 150,000 distinct CDR3 sequences, roughly 6.2% of them singletons. Study findings and constraints: Clones contracting over day 15 to 85 were CD4/CD8 balanced, with later expanders leaning CD4+.

The sample taken for sequencing was PBMCs or a T cell subset sorted from them (not recorded which). This rearrangement joins TRBV7-8 to TRBJ2-2; the D is unclear. This TCR came from an adult woman who had mild COVID-19 (a few samples of this study predate the infection). Cell type and time point are not known. The CDR3 spells CASSLAGVSGELFF. The CDR3 DNA reads TGTGCCAGCAGCTTAGCTGGAGTTAGCGGGGAGCTGTTTTTT.